This is a list of T cell receptor beta chains from one sample in a study of tumor-infiltrating lymphocytes in oesophageal squamous cell carcinoma. TCRdb fed the PCR reads into MiXCR, producing one record per CDR3 protein. The sample has approximately 22,000 distinct CDR3 sequences, 30% to 35% seen once. Sequences were obtained from esophageal tumor tissue. These TCRs come from a female donor with esophageal squamous cell carcinoma. CDR3s include the opening cysteine and the closing phenylalanine or tryptophan. Each record gives: V gene, D gene, clone size, J gene, CDR3 DNA, CDR3 protein. D genes are given only for firm matches. The size entry is marked missing in some rows and otherwise reads once, few, many or a size class.

>TRBV7-2|NA|many|TRBJ2-6
TGTGCCAGCAGCTTAGGGCTAAGTGTGGCCAACGTCCTGACTTTC
CASSLGLSVANVLTF
>TRBV19|TRBD2|many|TRBJ2-1
TGTGCCAGTAGTATTGGACTAGAAGTGGGTGAGCAGTTCTTC
CASSIGLEVGEQFF
>TRBV7-3|TRBD2|once|TRBJ2-1
TGTGCCAGCAGCTTATCTAGCGGCAGCGGGGATGAGCAGTTCTTC
CASSLSSGSGDEQFF
>TRBV7-2|TRBD1|NA|TRBJ2-7
TGTGCCAGCAGCCGCGGAAAGGGGGCAAATTCCTGGCAGTACTTC
CASSRGKGANSWQYF
>TRBV6-6|NA|many|TRBJ1-2
TGTGCCAGCACGTTAATCGGGACACATGGCTACACCTTC
CASTLIGTHGYTF
>TRBV19|NA|many|TRBJ2-6
TGTGCCAGTAGTATAGGAGGGGGCTCTGGGGCCAACGTCCTGACTTTC
CASSIGGGSGANVLTF
>TRBV28|NA|many|TRBJ1-1
TGTGCCAGCATCGCGGCGGGCACTGAAGCTTTCTTT
CASIAAGTEAFF
>TRBV7-8|NA|many|TRBJ2-7
TGTGCCAGCAAGGAGGGACATGAGCAGTACTTC
CASKEGHEQYF
>TRBV7-8|NA|few|TRBJ1-1
TGTGCCAGCAGCTTAGGCAACCTGAACACTGAAGCTTTCTTT
CASSLGNLNTEAFF
>TRBV28|NA|few|TRBJ2-4
TGTGCCAGCAGTTTTCCTACAAACATTCAGTACTTC
CASSFPTNIQYF